These T cell receptor beta chains were read from a single sample in a study of T cells after posttransplantation cyclophosphamide. The protocol was immunoSEQ multiplex PCR, while the TCRdb copy is restricted to in-frame clones and leaves out a portion. The data show tens of thousands of clones, 73% seen once. Material for sequencing was memory CD4+ T cells sorted from PBMCs. All receptors come from a woman aged 60-75 years in good health, CMV-negative, and a related stem cell transplant donor. CDR3s include the opening cysteine and the closing phenylalanine or tryptophan. A D gene is named only where the DNA matches it firmly. A clone size is listed for some rows: how often the clone was seen (once, few, many), or a class if it is expanded.

d_call	clone_size	v_call	j_call	cdr3_aa	cdr3_nt
-	-	TRBV5-1	TRBJ1-3	CASSPDGTSVSDTIYF	TGCGCCAGCAGCCCGGACGGGACATCGGTGTCGGACACCATATATTTT
TRBD1	-	TRBV14	TRBJ2-7	CASSWDRVYEQYF	TGTGCCAGCAGCTGGGACAGGGTCTACGAGCAGTACTTC
TRBD1	-	TRBV7-3	TRBJ1-4	CASSISGTGEKLFF	TGTGCCAGCAGCATTTCCGGGACAGGTGAAAAACTGTTTTTT
TRBD2	-	TRBV7-2	TRBJ2-1	CASSLVVSGNLNEQFF	TGTGCCAGCAGCTTAGTAGTTAGCGGGAACCTCAATGAGCAGTTCTTC
TRBD2	-	TRBV5-1	TRBJ2-5	CASSLAGSGGHKETQYF	TGCGCCAGCAGCTTGGCCGGTAGCGGGGGCCATAAAGAGACCCAGTACTTC
TRBD2	-	TRBV19	TRBJ2-5	CASLSSGGETQYF	TGTGCCAGCCTATCTAGCGGGGGCGAGACCCAGTACTTC
TRBD1	-	TRBV28	TRBJ1-5	CASSLRQGKSNQPQHF	TGTGCCAGCAGTTTACGACAGGGGAAGAGCAATCAGCCCCAGCATTTT
TRBD1	-	TRBV5-1	TRBJ1-1	CASSSSGTANTEAFF	TGCGCCAGCAGCTCTTCCGGGACAGCGAACACTGAAGCTTTCTTT
-	-	TRBV27	TRBJ2-2	CASSLVGGGPTGELFF	TGTGCCAGCAGTTTAGTGGGAGGGGGGCCCACCGGGGAGCTGTTTTTT
TRBD2	-	TRBV7-8	TRBJ2-3	CASSVRTSGSRDTQYF	TGTGCCAGCAGCGTACGGACTAGCGGGAGCAGAGATACGCAGTATTTT
-	-	TRBV5-1	TRBJ2-7	CASSLVTGTYEQYF	TGCGCCAGCAGCTTGGTGACAGGCACCTACGAGCAGTACTTC
TRBD2	-	TRBV9	TRBJ2-3	CASSVYRGGRSDTQYF	TGTGCCAGCAGCGTATACCGCGGGGGGCGGTCAGATACGCAGTATTTT
TRBD1	-	TRBV7-7	TRBJ1-6	CASSDRQGAGNSPLHF	TGTGCCAGCAGCGACCGACAGGGGGCTGGAAATTCACCCCTCCACTTT
-	once	TRBV28	TRBJ1-3	CASSQPRQESGNTIYF	TGTGCCAGCAGTCAACCCCGACAGGAGTCTGGAAACACCATATATTTT
-	few	TRBV7-2	TRBJ1-2	CASSSEPENYGYTF	TGTGCCAGCAGCTCAGAACCGGAGAACTATGGCTACACCTTC
-	-	TRBV5-1	TRBJ2-1	CASSLGGAGNEQFF	TGCGCCAGCAGCTTGGGTGGGGCCGGCAATGAGCAGTTCTTC
TRBD2	-	TRBV7-2	TRBJ2-7	CASSPRAGTSRYEQYF	TGTGCCAGCAGCCCCCGGGCCGGGACTAGCAGGTACGAGCAGTACTTC
-	-	TRBV6-1	TRBJ1-4	CAAHPTGGEKLFF	TGTGCCGCCCACCCGACTGGGGGCGAAAAACTGTTTTTT
-	-	TRBV7-9	TRBJ1-1	CASSSDSNTEAFF	TGTGCCAGCAGCTCAGACAGTAACACTGAAGCTTTCTTT
TRBD1	-	TRBV28	TRBJ2-1	CASSLSGQGGNEQFF	TGTGCCAGCAGTTTATCGGGACAGGGGGGAAATGAGCAGTTCTTC
-	few	TRBV27	TRBJ1-6	CASSLMGSSYNSPLHF	TGTGCCAGCAGTTTAATGGGGAGCTCCTATAATTCACCCCTCCACTTT
TRBD1	-	TRBV29-1	TRBJ2-5	CSVETGDGETQYF	TGCAGCGTCGAGACAGGGGACGGGGAGACCCAGTACTTC
-	-	TRBV6-5	TRBJ1-2	CASSYGPGINYGYTF	TGTGCCAGCAGTTACGGTCCAGGAATCAACTATGGCTACACCTTC
TRBD2	-	TRBV10-1	TRBJ2-7	CASSEGGGLAGTGRLNEQYF	TGCGCCAGCAGTGAGGGTGGGGGACTAGCGGGGACCGGAAGACTTAACGAGCAGTACTTC
TRBD1	-	TRBV5-6	TRBJ2-7	CASSLATGGHEQYF	TGTGCCAGCAGCTTGGCCACAGGGGGCCACGAGCAGTACTTC
-	-	TRBV19	TRBJ1-6	CASRGSYNSPLHF	TGTGCCAGTAGGGGCAGCTATAATTCCCCCCTCCACTTT
TRBD1	-	TRBV27	TRBJ2-1	CASTRLGQGKNEQFF	TGTGCCAGCACCCGCTTAGGACAGGGAAAAAATGAGCAGTTCTTC
TRBD1	-	TRBV19	TRBJ1-5	CASSFSGAGTGAQPQHF	TGTGCCAGTAGTTTTAGTGGGGCGGGTACAGGGGCCCAGCCCCAGCATTTT
-	-	TRBV29-1	TRBJ1-2	CSVETGSYGYTF	TGCAGCGTTGAAACAGGGTCCTATGGCTACACCTTC
TRBD2	-	TRBV4-1	TRBJ2-7	CASSQEGSGRTGEQYF	TGCGCCAGCAGCCAAGAGGGTAGCGGGAGAACAGGCGAGCAGTACTTC
TRBD2	-	TRBV7-2	TRBJ2-7	CASSLGTSGFMDEQYF	TGTGCCAGCAGCCTTGGGACTAGCGGATTTATGGACGAGCAGTACTTC
TRBD1	-	TRBV6-4	TRBJ2-3	CASSDDYRSWDRADTQYF	TGTGCCAGCAGTGACGATTACAGGAGTTGGGACAGGGCAGATACGCAGTATTTT
-	-	TRBV9	TRBJ1-2	CASSVDRHGYTF	TGTGCCAGCAGCGTAGATCGTCATGGCTACACCTTC
-	-	TRBV29-1	TRBJ1-6	CSVRGTYNSPLHF	TGCAGCGTTCGCGGTACCTATAATTCACCCCTCCACTTT
-	once	TRBV30	TRBJ1-1	CAGGQKNTEAFF	TGTGCCGGTGGCCAGAAAAACACTGAAGCTTTCTTT
-	-	TRBV6-5	TRBJ1-3	CASSYPGGNTIYF	TGTGCCAGCAGTTACCCAGGGGGAAACACCATATATTTT
-	-	TRBV21-1	TRBJ2-1	CASSKNRGKQFF	TGTGCCAGCAGCAAGAATCGCGGCAAGCAGTTCTTC
-	-	TRBV7-8	TRBJ2-3	CASSYLATDTQYF	TGTGCCAGCAGCTATCTAGCCACAGATACGCAGTATTTT
-	-	TRBV19	TRBJ1-6	CASSIDFGQFLYSPLHF	TGTGCCAGTAGTATAGATTTCGGACAGTTTCTATATTCACCCCTCCACTTT
-	few	TRBV2	TRBJ1-1	CASRLPGGPPAFF	TGTGCCAGCAGGCTACCGGGGGGGCCCCCAGCTTTCTTT
TRBD1	-	TRBV28	TRBJ2-1	CASTSRGQGAYNEQFF	TGTGCCAGCACGTCGAGGGGACAGGGGGCCTACAATGAGCAGTTCTTC
TRBD1	-	TRBV7-3	TRBJ2-1	CASSTGTGGWNEQFF	TGTGCCAGCAGCACCGGGACAGGGGGTTGGAATGAGCAGTTCTTC
-	once	TRBV4-1	TRBJ1-2	CASSQPSQGKFGYTF	TGCGCCAGCAGCCAACCCTCGCAGGGTAAATTTGGCTACACCTTC
-	-	TRBV7-3	TRBJ2-2	CASSLGLYTGELFF	TGTGCCAGCAGCTTAGGACTATACACCGGGGAGCTGTTTTTT
TRBD1	once	TRBV7-2	TRBJ1-2	CANQDRDRGWNGYTF	TGTGCCAACCAGGACCGGGACAGGGGATGGAATGGCTACACCTTC
-	-	TRBV9	TRBJ2-3	CASSETIKGGQYF	TGTGCCAGCAGCGAAACCATAAAAGGGGGGCAGTATTTT